This T cell receptor (beta chain) was obtained from a study of blood T cell repertoires in COVID-19. Clones were read by immunoSEQ multiplex PCR, and TCRdb kept only the in-frame ones, dropping some. The sample has a few hundred thousand clones; roughly 80% are singletons. CDR1 is SGDLS and CDR2 is YYNGEE in the germline V gene. V shed 4 bases and J shed 3 bases, with 17 bases lying between them. The CDR3 is made up of 15 amino acids. This sequence originates from a human donor in a cohort sampled during active COVID-19. The chain employs TRBV9 and TRBJ2-7; possible D gene TRBD1, 5 bases. The sequenced material came from peripheral blood. The CDR3 DNA reads TGTGCCAGCAGCCCCCGGAGACAGTCTTTCTACGAGCAGTACTTC. This sequence encodes CASSPRRQSFYEQYF.